Presented here are 6 T cell receptor beta chains from one specimen sequenced in a study of blood T cells in healthy people across ages. Next came a second PCR, run for about 6 to 12 cycles, which used a sample-barcoded 5' primer along with a J-beta primer mix. TCRdb reprocessed the 5' RACE reads with MiXCR, giving one entry per CDR3 protein. The sample includes approximately 680,000 distinct CDR3 sequences, 32% seen only once; the top ten take just over 15%. What was sequenced was blood. These receptors came from a woman at least 80 years old in good health.

A few counts support this clonotype. The rearrangement links TRBV6-1 to TRBJ1-2, with 7 bases aligning to TRBD1. The CDR3 consists of 14 residues. J was trimmed by 7 bases and V by 3 bases; bases with no gene match: 8. The germline gives CDR1 MNHNS, CDR2 SASEGT. The CDR3 spells CASSDDRVRSGYTF. In DNA form, the CDR3 reads TGTGCCAGCAGTGACGACAGGGTGAGGTCTGGCTACACCTTC.

The chain is built from TRBV6-1 and TRBJ1-5; no clear D. Trimming stripped 3 bases from V and 0 bases from J, with 9 bases between. The CDR3 has 15 residues. Germline lookup yields CDR1 MNHNS and CDR2 SASEGT. The CDR3 loop is CASSDRANSNQPQHF. In DNA, the CDR3 is TGTGCCAGCAGTGACAGAGCTAATAGCAATCAGCCCCAGCATTTT.

This clonotype has ten or more counts. The rearrangement uses TRBV9 and TRBJ2-1; tentative D call: TRBD2 (6 bases). This CDR3 is built from 14 residues. Trimming removed 3 bases at V and 6 bases at J, with 13 bases between. Germline lookup yields CDR1 SGDLS and CDR2 YYNGEE. In DNA form, the CDR3 reads TGTGCCAGCAGCGGCGGGACGAGGGGCAATGAGCAGTTCTTC. It codes for CASSGGTRGNEQFF.

This clonotype was seen at least ten times. The CDR3 DNA is TGTGCCACGGGGAGTTCCTACGAGCAGTACTTC. Protein sequence: CATGSSYEQYF. The chain employs TRBV7-2 and TRBJ2-7; TRBD2 might be the D (5 bases). Deletions cut 10 bases from V and 1 base from J, with 8 bases between. Per the germline V gene, CDR1 is SGHTA and CDR2 is FQGNSA. The CDR3 length is 11 residues. Based on the CDR3 plus reference TRBV7-2 and TRBJ2-7, the full variable domain is GAGVSQSPSNKVTEKGKDVELRCDPISGHTALYWYRQSLGQGLEFLIYFQGNSAPDKSGLPSDRFSAERTGGSVSTLTIQRTQQEDSAVYLCATGSSYEQYFGPGTRLTVT.

The rearrangement links TRBV6-2 or TRBV6-3 to TRBJ1-6, with D possibly TRBD1 on 6 matching bases. Trimming left V 3 bases short and J 8 bases short, with 17 bases between. Germline V gives CDR1 MNHEY, CDR2 SVGEGT. The CDR3 loop spans 16 amino acids. The CDR3 DNA reads TGTGCCAGCAGTTATGGCGGGGGCCCTTCGGATTCACCCCTCCACTTT. As protein: CASSYGGGPSDSPLHF.

This clonotype showed up just a few times. It may be a read error: a sequence one base away is much more abundant. The chain couples TRBV5-6 to TRBJ2-1; 8 bases are shared with TRBD1. The J call could be wrong; TRBJ2-7 is a better fit for the DNA end. The germline V gene encodes CDR1 SGHDT and CDR2 YYEEEE. The CDR3 runs to 17 residues. Here the CDR3 DNA reads TGTGCCAGCAGCACCGTCGGGACAGGTATTACCTACAATGAGCAGTACTTC. Protein sequence: CASSTVGTGITYNEQYF.